What follows is one T cell receptor (beta chain) and its context. This clonotype was observed a handful of times. Its binding antigen is unknown. No much larger clonotype is one base removed from it; base qualities were not supplied. Library method: 5' RACE. Instrument on record: Illumina HiSeq 2500. The second PCR ran for about 6 to 11 cycles and used a J-beta primer mix along with a sample-barcoded 5' primer. A unique molecular identifier was introduced onto each TCR beta cDNA molecule by a template-switch 5' adaptor carrying 12 random nucleotides. Each sample yielded at least 2.5 million CDR3-containing paired-end reads. First-strand cDNA was synthesized from all RNA with the Mint cDNA synthesis kit, primed by a TRBC-specific oligonucleotide. All cDNA was treated with uracil-DNA glycosylase and then went through a first 18-cycle PCR with the universal primers M1SS and BC2_uni_R. As for the original processing: Normalization of each sample was performed by random selection of 1 million high-quality reads, each carrying a distinct molecular identifier. Instead of being binned into consensus sequences, reads that shared molecular identifiers were thrown out. MiTCR, set to a Q25 quality threshold and the strictest error-elimination algorithm, was used for CDR3 identification, clonotype clustering and error correction. A nonparametric unseen species model with Euler transformation was used to estimate a lower bound on total TCR beta diversity. TCRdb applied fastp at Q25 and MiXCR to the public reads, then kept only in-frame beta chains. Rows are combined by CDR3 protein, so each entry shows the most common genes and DNA. V and J calls and clone size were set by TCRdb, not the authors. In all, the sample holds 1.5 million or so distinct CDR3 sequences, and roughly two fifths of those were seen once. The ten most abundant clones make up less than 5% of the sample.

This specimen belongs to a study of blood T cells in healthy people across ages (dated by TCRdb to the mid-2010s). Concerning the study at large: In model experiments, template switching captured roughly one uniquely barcoded TCR beta cDNA molecule for every two T cells. Age-related changes in TCR beta repertoire diversity were measured in the study by deep sequencing normalized with unique cDNA molecular identifiers. Four age groups were formed from the donors: young (average roughly 15 years), middle-aged (approximately 40), aged (over 55) and long-lived (around 80). To avoid experimental bias, donors of different ages were randomly spread across the sequencing lanes. The study analyzed two additional independent replicas of 1 million unique cDNA reads from the same blood draw for two donors, one aged 18 to 30 and one aged 80 or older.

CDR1 SGHTA and CDR2 FQGNSA were looked up in the germline V gene. The CDR3 covers 15 residues, taking in both the cysteine and the phenylalanine. Left in the record is the CDR3 DNA by itself, 45 bases read in frame from the first base. V loses 0 bases of germline sequence and J loses 5 bases, and the interval between the two ends is 11 bases. General findings and caveats noted by the study authors: Observed TCR beta diversity per million T cells fell roughly linearly with age, and a significant reduction was already apparent by age around 40. Compared with the aged group, more naive CD4+ T cells, fewer expanded clones and increased TCR diversity were shown by the long-lived group, suggesting age selection. The percentage of naive T cells measured by flow cytometry correlated strongly with observed TCR beta diversity. Total diversity estimates from one million sequenced T cells were considered lower bounds and underestimates. Because profiling used bulk unsorted PBMCs, naive and antigen-experienced compartments could not be compared conclusively. Because donor CMV infection status was unknown, age-related changes in expanded clonotypes were potentially confounded.

Systemically healthy Caucasian individuals from Russia, roughly 40 in total and aged about 6 to 100 years, were included as donors. Roughly 10 milliliters of peripheral blood were drawn from each donor into EDTA-treated Vacutainer tubes. Ficoll-Paque density-gradient centrifugation was used to isolate PBMCs, with at least 7 million obtained per sample. Total RNA, at least 5 micrograms per sample, was extracted from PBMCs with Trizol reagent. For every donor, an aliquot of PBMCs went through flow cytometry to measure the percentages of naive CD45RAhigh/CD27high T cells. The clonotype originates from a woman between 18 and 30 years old in good health. The V and J segments used are TRBV7-2 and TRBJ2-4, with TRBD1 as a weak D call on 5 bases. The sequenced material came from blood. Here the CDR3 is given as CASSLAEVRENIQYF. The DNA is TGTGCCAGCAGCTTAGCCGAGGTCAGGGAAAACATTCAGTACTTC.